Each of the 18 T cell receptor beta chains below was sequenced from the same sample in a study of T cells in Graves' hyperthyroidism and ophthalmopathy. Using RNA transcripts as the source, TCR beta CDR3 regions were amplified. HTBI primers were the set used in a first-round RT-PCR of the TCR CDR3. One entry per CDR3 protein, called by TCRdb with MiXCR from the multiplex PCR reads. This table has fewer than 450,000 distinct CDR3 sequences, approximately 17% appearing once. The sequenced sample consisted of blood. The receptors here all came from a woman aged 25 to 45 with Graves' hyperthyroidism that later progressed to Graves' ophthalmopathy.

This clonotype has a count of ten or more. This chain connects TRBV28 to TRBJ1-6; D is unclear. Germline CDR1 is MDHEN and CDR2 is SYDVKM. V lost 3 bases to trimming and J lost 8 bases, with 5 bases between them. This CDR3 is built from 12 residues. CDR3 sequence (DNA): TGTGCCAGCAGTTTTCTGGATTCACCCCTCCACTTT. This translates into CASSFLDSPLHF. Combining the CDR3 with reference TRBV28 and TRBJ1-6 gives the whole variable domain DVKVTQSSRYLVKRTGEKVFLECVQDMDHENMFWYRQDPGLGLRLIYFSYDVKMKEKGDIPEGYSVSREKKERFSLILESASTNQTSMYLCASSFLDSPLHFGNGTRLTVT.

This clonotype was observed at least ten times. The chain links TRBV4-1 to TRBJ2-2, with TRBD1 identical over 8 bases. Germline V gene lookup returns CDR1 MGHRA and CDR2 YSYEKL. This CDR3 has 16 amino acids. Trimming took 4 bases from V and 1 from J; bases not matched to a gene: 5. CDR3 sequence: CASSRWGQENTGELFF. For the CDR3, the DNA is TGCGCCAGCAGCCGGTGGGGACAGGAGAACACCGGGGAGCTGTTTTTT.

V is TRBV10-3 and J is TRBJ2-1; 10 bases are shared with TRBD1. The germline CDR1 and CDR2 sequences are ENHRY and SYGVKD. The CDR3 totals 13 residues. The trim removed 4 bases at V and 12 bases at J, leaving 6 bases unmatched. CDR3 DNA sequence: TGTGCCATCAGTGCAGGGGACAGGGGAGGGCAGTTCTTC. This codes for CAISAGDRGGQFF.

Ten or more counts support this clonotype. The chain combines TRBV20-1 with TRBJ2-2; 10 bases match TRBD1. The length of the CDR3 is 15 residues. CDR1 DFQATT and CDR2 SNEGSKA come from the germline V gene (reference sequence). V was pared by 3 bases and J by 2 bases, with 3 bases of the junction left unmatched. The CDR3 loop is CSASRQGANTGELFF. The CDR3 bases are TGCAGTGCTAGTAGACAGGGGGCTAACACCGGGGAGCTGTTTTTT.

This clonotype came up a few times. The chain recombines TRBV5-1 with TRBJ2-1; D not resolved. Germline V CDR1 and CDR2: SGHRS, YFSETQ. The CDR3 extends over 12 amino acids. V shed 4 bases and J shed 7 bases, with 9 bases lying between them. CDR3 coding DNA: TGCGCCAGCAGCAAGACCGGTAATGAGCAGTTCTTC. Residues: CASSKTGNEQFF.

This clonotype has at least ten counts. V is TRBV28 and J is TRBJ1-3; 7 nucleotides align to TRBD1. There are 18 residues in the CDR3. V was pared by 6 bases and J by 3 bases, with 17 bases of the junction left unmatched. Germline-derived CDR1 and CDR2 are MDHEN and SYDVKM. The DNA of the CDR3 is TGTGCCAGCAGGGGACCCATTAACGACAGGGAAGGTGGAAACACCATATATTTT. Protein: CASRGPINDREGGNTIYF.

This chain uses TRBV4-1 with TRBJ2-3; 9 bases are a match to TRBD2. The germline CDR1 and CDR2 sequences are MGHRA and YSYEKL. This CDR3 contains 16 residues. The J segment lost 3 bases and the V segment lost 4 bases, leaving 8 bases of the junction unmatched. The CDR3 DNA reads TGCGCCAGCAGCCCATCAACGACTAGCGGTACAGATACGCAGTATTTT. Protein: CASSPSTTSGTDTQYF.

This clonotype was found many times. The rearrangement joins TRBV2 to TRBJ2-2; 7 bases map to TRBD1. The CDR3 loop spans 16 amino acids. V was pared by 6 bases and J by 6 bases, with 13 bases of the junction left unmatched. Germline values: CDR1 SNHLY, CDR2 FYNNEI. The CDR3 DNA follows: TGTGCCAGCAGCATTCAGACAGGGTTTTACGCCGGGGAGCTGTTTTTT. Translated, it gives CASSIQTGFYAGELFF.

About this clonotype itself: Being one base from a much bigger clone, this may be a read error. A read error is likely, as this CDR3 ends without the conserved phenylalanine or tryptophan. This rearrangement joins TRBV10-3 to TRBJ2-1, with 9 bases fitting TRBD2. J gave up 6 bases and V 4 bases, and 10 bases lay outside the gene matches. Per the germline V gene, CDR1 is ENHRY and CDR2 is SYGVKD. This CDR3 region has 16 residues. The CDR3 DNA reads TGTGCCATCAGTGGCCGGGGGACTAGCACGGTCAATGAGCAGTTCTCC. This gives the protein CAISGRGTSTVNEQFS.

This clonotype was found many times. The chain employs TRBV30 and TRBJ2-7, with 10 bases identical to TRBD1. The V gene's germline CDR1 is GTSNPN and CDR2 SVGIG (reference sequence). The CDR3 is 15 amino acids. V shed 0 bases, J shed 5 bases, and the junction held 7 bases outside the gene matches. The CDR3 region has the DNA TGTGCCTGGAGTGTGGGACAGGGGATTTTCCACGAGCAGTACTTC. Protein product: CAWSVGQGIFHEQYF.

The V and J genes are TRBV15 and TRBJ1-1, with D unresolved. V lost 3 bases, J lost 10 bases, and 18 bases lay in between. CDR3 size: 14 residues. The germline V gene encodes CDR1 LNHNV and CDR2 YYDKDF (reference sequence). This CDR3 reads CATSRYGRFWGAFF. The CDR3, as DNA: TGTGCCACCAGCAGGTACGGACGATTCTGGGGAGCTTTCTTT.

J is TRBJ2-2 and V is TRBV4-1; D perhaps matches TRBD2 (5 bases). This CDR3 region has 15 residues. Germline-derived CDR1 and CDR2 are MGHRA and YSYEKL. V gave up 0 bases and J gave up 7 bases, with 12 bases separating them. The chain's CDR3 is CASSQETTSIGELFF. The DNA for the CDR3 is TGCGCCAGCAGCCAAGAGACAACTAGTATCGGGGAGCTGTTTTTT.

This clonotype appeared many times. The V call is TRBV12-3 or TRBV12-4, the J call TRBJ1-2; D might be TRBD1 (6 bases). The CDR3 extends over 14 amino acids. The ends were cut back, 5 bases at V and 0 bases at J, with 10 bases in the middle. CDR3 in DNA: TGTGCCAGCAGTCTACAGGGCCCTAACTATGGCTACACCTTC. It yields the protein CASSLQGPNYGYTF.

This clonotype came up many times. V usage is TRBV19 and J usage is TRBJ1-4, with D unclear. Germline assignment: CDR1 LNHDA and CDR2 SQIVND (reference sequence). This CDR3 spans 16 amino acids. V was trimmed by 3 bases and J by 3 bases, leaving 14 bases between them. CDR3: CASSMITGSPNEKLFF. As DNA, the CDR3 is TGTGCCAGTAGTATGATTACTGGGTCACCTAATGAAAAACTGTTTTTT.

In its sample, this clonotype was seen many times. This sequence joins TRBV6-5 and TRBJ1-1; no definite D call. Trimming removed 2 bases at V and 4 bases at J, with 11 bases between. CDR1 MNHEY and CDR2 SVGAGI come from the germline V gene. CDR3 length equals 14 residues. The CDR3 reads CASSYDRVTTEAFF. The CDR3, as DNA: TGTGCCAGCAGTTACGATAGGGTTACCACTGAAGCTTTCTTT.

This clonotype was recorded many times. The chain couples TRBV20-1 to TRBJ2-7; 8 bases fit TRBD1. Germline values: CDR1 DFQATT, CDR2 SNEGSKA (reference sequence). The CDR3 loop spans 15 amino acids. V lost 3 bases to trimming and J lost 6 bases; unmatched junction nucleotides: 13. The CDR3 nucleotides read TGCAGTGCTAGCGATGCCGGGACAGGACCGGCCGAGCAGTACTTC. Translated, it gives CSASDAGTGPAEQYF.

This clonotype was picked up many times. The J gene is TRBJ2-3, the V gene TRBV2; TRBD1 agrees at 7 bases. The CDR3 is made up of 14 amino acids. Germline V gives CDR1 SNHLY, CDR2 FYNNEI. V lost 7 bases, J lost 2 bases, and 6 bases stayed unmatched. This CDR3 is CASTDGQATDTQYF. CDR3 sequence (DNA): TGTGCCAGCACCGACGGACAGGCCACAGATACGCAGTATTTT.

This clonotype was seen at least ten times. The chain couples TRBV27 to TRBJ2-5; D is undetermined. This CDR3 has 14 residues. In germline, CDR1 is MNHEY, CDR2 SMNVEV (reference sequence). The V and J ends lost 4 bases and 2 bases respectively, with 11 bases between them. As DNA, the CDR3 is TGTGCCAGCAGTTCCCGTTTGGGACAAGAGACCCAGTACTTC. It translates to CASSSRLGQETQYF.